The next 17 T cell receptor beta chains were all read from a single sample in a study of blood T cell repertoires in COVID-19. The table came from immunoSEQ multiplex PCR; TCRdb's copy has only in-frame clones and leaves some out. The sample consists of about 130,000 clones, roughly three quarters of them appearing once. Source material: peripheral blood. Receptors originate from a man aged 80 or over with acute or convalescent COVID-19.

The chain uses TRBV28 and TRBJ2-1, with TRBD2 identical over 11 bases. Germline loops: CDR1 MDHEN, CDR2 SYDVKM. J was trimmed by 9 bases and V by 5 bases; bases with no gene match: 9. The CDR3 has 15 residues. The CDR3 reads CASSLKLAGAGEQFF. DNA for the CDR3: TGTGCCAGCAGTCTAAAACTAGCGGGGGCGGGTGAGCAGTTCTTC.

This chain links TRBV11-1 with TRBJ2-5; 7 nucleotides match TRBD1. Per germline, CDR1 SGHAT and CDR2 FQDESV (reference sequence). CDR3 length equals 15 residues. V was pared by 1 base and J by 2 bases, with 4 bases of the junction left unmatched. The CDR3 sequence is CASSLGRGRQETQYF. The CDR3 coding sequence is TGTGCCAGCAGCTTAGGAAGGGGGCGACAAGAGACCCAGTACTTC. Using reference TRBV11-1 and TRBJ2-5 for the parts outside the CDR3, the full variable domain is EAEVAQSPRYKITEKSQAVAFWCDPISGHATLYWYRQILGQGPELLVQFQDESVVDDSQLPKDRFSAERLKGVDSTLKIQPAELGDSAMYLCASSLGRGRQETQYFGPGTRLLVL.

This clone showed up just once. The rearrangement joins TRBV7-8 to TRBJ2-1; 7 bases align to TRBD1. The V and J ends lost 6 bases and 7 bases, in that order; junction bases with no gene match: 15. The germline CDR1 and CDR2 sequences are SGHVS and FQNEAQ. There are 16 residues in the CDR3. The CDR3 DNA follows: TGTGCCAGCAGTGAGGCGACAGGGACGTACTCGAATGAGCAGTTCTTC. Translating it yields CASSEATGTYSNEQFF. The whole variable domain, remainder taken from reference TRBV7-8 and TRBJ2-1, is GAGVSQSPRYKVAKRGQDVALRCDPISGHVSLFWYQQALGQGPEFLTYFQNEAQLDKSGLPSDRFFAERPEGSVSTLKIQRTQQEDSAVYLCASSEATGTYSNEQFFGPGTRLTVL.

This clone was observed a few times. The chain combines TRBV6-5 with TRBJ2-3; tentatively, D is TRBD2 (7 bases). Germline CDR1 MNHEY, CDR2 SVGAGI. This CDR3 is 15 amino acids long. Trimming shortened V by 6 bases and J by 4 bases, and 17 bases separated the two germline ends. The CDR3 spells CASRSGRGRADTQYF. Here the CDR3 DNA reads TGTGCCAGCAGGAGTGGGAGGGGGAGGGCAGATACGCAGTATTTT.

On this clone itself: The same CDR3 arises from other DNA sequences in this sample as well. In DNA, the CDR3 is TGTGCCAGCAGCTTGGCTCTAAGCCACACTGAAGCTTTCTTT. This codes for CASSLALSHTEAFF. The gene calls are TRBV5-5 and TRBJ1-1, with D hard to call. Trimming shortened V by 0 bases and J by 3 bases, and 9 bases separated the two germline ends. Germline assignment: CDR1 SGHKS and CDR2 YYEKEE (reference sequence). The CDR3 contains 14 residues. The complete variable domain, with remaining parts taken from reference TRBV5-5 and TRBJ1-1, reads DAGVTQSPTHLIKTRGQQVTLRCSPISGHKSVSWYQQVLGQGPQFIFQYYEKEERGRGNFPDRFSARQFPNYSSELNVNALLLGDSALYLCASSLALSHTEAFFGQGTRLTVV.

V usage is TRBV28 and J usage is TRBJ1-2, with 7 bases identical to TRBD1. V lost 3 bases, J lost 3 bases, and 1 base stayed unmatched. Per germline, CDR1 MDHEN and CDR2 SYDVKM. The CDR3 is 13 residues long. The CDR3 sequence: CASSFGQDYGYTF. CDR3 coding DNA: TGTGCCAGCAGTTTTGGACAGGACTATGGCTACACCTTC.

This chain links TRBV27 with TRBJ2-1, with 9 bases aligning to TRBD1. V gave up 9 bases and J gave up 3 bases; unmatched junction bases: 6. CDR1 and CDR2 (germline): MNHEY, SMNVEV (reference sequence). This CDR3 is built from 14 residues. The CDR3 bases are TGTGCCAGTGAGGCGGGACAGGGCTACAATGAGCAGTTCTTC. The encoded protein is CASEAGQGYNEQFF.

This sequence joins TRBV6-5 and TRBJ2-2; 7 bases align to TRBD1. The CDR3 length is 14 residues. In germline, CDR1 is MNHEY, CDR2 SVGAGI. V dropped 5 bases and J dropped 7; count of bases not matched to a gene: 7. In nucleotides, the CDR3 is TGTGCCAGCAGTCTGGCAGGGGGTGTCGGGGAGCTGTTTTTT. The encoded protein is CASSLAGGVGELFF.

V gene TRBV9 combines with J gene TRBJ2-1; weak D call: TRBD2 (5 bases). The germline CDR1 and CDR2 sequences are SGDLS and YYNGEE. V was clipped by 3 bases and J by 1 base, with 11 bases between them. The CDR3 consists of 15 residues. The CDR3 protein is CASSGSDGSYNEQFF. CDR3 in DNA: TGTGCCAGCAGCGGTAGCGATGGATCCTACAATGAGCAGTTCTTC.

The chain links TRBV4-1 to TRBJ2-1; D perhaps matches TRBD2 (6 bases). Looked up from germline, CDR1 is MGHRA and CDR2 is YSYEKL. CDR3 length equals 15 residues. Trimming removed 2 bases at V and 4 bases at J, with 12 bases between. In DNA form, the CDR3 reads TGCGCCAGCAGCCAATCCAGCGGGCCGTACAATGAGCAGTTCTTC. This gives the protein CASSQSSGPYNEQFF.

The J gene is TRBJ2-5, the V gene TRBV5-1; 10 positions match TRBD2. The J segment lost 2 bases and the V segment lost 0 bases, leaving 4 bases of the junction unmatched. The CDR3 loop spans 16 amino acids. CDR1 SGHRS and CDR2 YFSETQ come from the germline V gene. This chain's CDR3 is CASSLGHSGGQETQYF. The CDR3 region has the DNA TGCGCCAGCAGCTTGGGGCATAGCGGGGGGCAAGAGACCCAGTACTTC.

The rearrangement links TRBV27 to TRBJ2-2; D gene uncertain. CDR1 is MNHEY and CDR2 is SMNVEV in the germline V gene (reference sequence). Trimming stripped 1 base from V and 7 bases from J, with 7 bases between. The length of the CDR3 is 13 residues. The CDR3 nucleotides are TGTGCCAGCAGTTTATTTGAGGACGGGGAGCTGTTTTTT. Translated, it gives CASSLFEDGELFF.

The chain is built from TRBV7-2 and TRBJ2-3, with D possibly matching TRBD1 (6 bases). CDR1 SGHTA and CDR2 FQGNSA come from the germline V gene. The V and J ends lost 6 bases and 1 base respectively, with 14 bases between them. This CDR3 has 15 residues. The DNA for the CDR3 is TGTGCCAGCAGTTTTAGGGGGTCGCGCACAGATACGCAGTATTTT. Its translation is CASSFRGSRTDTQYF.

The chain is built from TRBV5-6 and TRBJ2-3; the match to TRBD2 covers 9 bases. The CDR3 has 16 amino acids. Germline CDR1 SGHDT, CDR2 YYEEEE. V trimming: 4 bases; J trimming: 1 base; junction bases outside the gene matches: 7. The CDR3 region is CASSGASGVGTDTQYF. The CDR3, as DNA: TGTGCCAGCAGCGGCGCTAGCGGGGTAGGCACAGATACGCAGTATTTT.

The rearrangement uses TRBV12-3 or TRBV12-4 and TRBJ2-2; D is uncertain. This CDR3 has 11 residues. Trimming took 4 bases from V and 7 from J, leaving 4 bases between them. Here the CDR3 reads CASSYIGELFF. CDR3 nucleotides: TGTGCCAGCAGTTACATCGGGGAGCTGTTTTTT.

J is TRBJ2-5 and V is TRBV5-4; a weak D match, TRBD2 (7 bases). V was pared by 0 bases and J by 2 bases, with 14 bases between. The CDR3 extends over 16 amino acids. Germline CDR1 reads SGHNT; CDR2 reads YYREEE (reference sequence). This CDR3 is CASSLGSGGKQETQYF. The CDR3 bases are TGTGCCAGCAGCTTGGGTTCGGGGGGCAAACAAGAGACCCAGTACTTC.

This chain uses TRBV19 with TRBJ1-6, with 8 bases matching TRBD1. This CDR3 has 14 amino acids. The germline V gene encodes CDR1 LNHDA and CDR2 SQIVND (reference sequence). Trimming cost V 4 bases and J 10 bases; bases outside gene matches: 6. In DNA, the CDR3 is TGTGCCAGTAGTACCGGACAGGGTTGGTCACCCCTCCACTTT. Protein product: CASSTGQGWSPLHF.